This entry lists 23 T cell receptor beta chains sequenced from one sample in a study of long-term antiretroviral therapy in people with HIV. Runs used v3.0 of the immunoSEQ assay and were done at survey level. The method was immunoSEQ multiplex PCR; TCRdb's version includes in-frame clones alone and lacks a portion of them. The table shows tens of thousands of clones, with 90% to 95% occurring only once. Source: unsorted PBMCs, taken 7.6 years after starting antiretroviral therapy. The source of these receptors is a woman in her forties with HIV.

This clone was observed a single time. The chain recombines TRBV5-5 with TRBJ2-3, with TRBD2 matching 8 bases. CDR3 length equals 15 residues. CDR1 is SGHKS, CDR2 YYEKEE, per germline (reference sequence). V shed 3 bases, J shed 3 bases, and the junction held 6 bases outside the gene matches. The CDR3 nucleotides are TGTGCCAGCAGCTGGACGGGGGGGCGGACAGATACGCAGTATTTT. Encoded protein: CASSWTGGRTDTQYF.

V is TRBV6-1 and J is TRBJ2-3, with a possible D match to TRBD2 (6 bases). The CDR3 contains 15 residues. Deletions cut 5 bases from V and 0 bases from J, with 12 bases between. CDR1 and CDR2 (germline): MNHNS, SASEGT. CDR3 sequence reads: CASSSGGASTDTQYF. For the CDR3, the DNA is TGTGCCAGCAGTAGTGGAGGGGCTAGCACAGATACGCAGTATTTT.

J is TRBJ2-1 and V is TRBV10-3; the match to TRBD2 covers 8 bases. After removal of 4 bases from V and 9 bases from J, the junction contained 17 bases not matched to a gene. The CDR3 totals 17 residues. Germline lookup yields CDR1 ENHRY and CDR2 SYGVKD. DNA of the CDR3: TGTGCCATCAGTGGGGGCGGGGGGTCTTTAAGTCCGGGTGAGCAGTTCTTC. This gives the protein CAISGGGGSLSPGEQFF.

The V and J genes are TRBV5-5 and TRBJ2-1, with D perhaps TRBD1 (6 bases). Germline CDR1 and CDR2: SGHKS and YYEKEE (reference sequence). The ends were cut back, 4 bases at V and 4 bases at J, with 21 bases in the middle. The CDR3 sequence is 17 residues long. CDR3 in amino acids: CASSPRLDRPRYNEQFF. The CDR3 DNA is TGTGCCAGCAGCCCCCGTCTTGACAGGCCCCGATACAATGAGCAGTTCTTC.

The V and J genes are TRBV7-2 and TRBJ1-4, with 9 bases lining up with TRBD1. Germline CDR1 SGHTA, CDR2 FQGNSA. CDR3 length: 15 amino acids. Germline trimming cut 4 bases from V and 7 bases from J; bases unmatched to any gene: 7. This CDR3 is CASSSGQGFSEKLFF. CDR3 nucleotide sequence: TGTGCCAGCAGCTCGGGACAGGGATTTTCTGAAAAACTGTTTTTT.

This chain links TRBV30 with TRBJ1-5, with 7 bases lining up with TRBD1. Trimming removed 5 bases from V and 5 bases from J; junction bases left unmatched: 6. Germline V gives CDR1 GTSNPN, CDR2 SVGIG (reference sequence). This CDR3 contains 13 residues. The CDR3 sequence is CAWSTGYDQPQHF. DNA of the CDR3: TGTGCCTGGTCGACAGGGTATGATCAGCCCCAGCATTTT. Using reference TRBV30 and TRBJ1-5 for the parts outside the CDR3, the full variable domain is SQTIHQWPATLVQPVGSPLSLECTVEGTSNPNLYWYRQAAGRGLQLLFYSVGIGQISSEVPQNLSASRPQDRQFILSSKKLLLSDSGFYLCAWSTGYDQPQHFGDGTRLSIL.

The rearrangement joins TRBV5-1 to TRBJ1-2; tentative D call: TRBD1 (6 bases). This CDR3 has 13 amino acids. Trimming removed 2 bases from V and 8 bases from J, with 13 bases in between. Germline loops: CDR1 SGHRS, CDR2 YFSETQ. CDR3 coding DNA: TGCGCCAGCAGCTTTAGAACAGGGTCGGGCTACACCTTC. Translation: CASSFRTGSGYTF.

The chain employs TRBV6-5 and TRBJ1-2; D is possibly TRBD1 (6 bases). The CDR3 is 14 residues long. V was shortened by 0 bases and J by 3 bases, with 8 bases between the two germline ends. Per germline, CDR1 MNHEY and CDR2 SVGAGI. The CDR3 loop reads CASSYSQGHYGYTF. The CDR3 coding sequence is TGTGCCAGCAGTTACTCCCAGGGGCACTATGGCTACACCTTC.

This chain links TRBV14 with TRBJ2-7, with a possible D match to TRBD1 (6 bases). Germline V CDR1 and CDR2: SGHDN, FVKESK. The CDR3 covers 18 residues. The V and J ends lost 1 base and 4 bases respectively, with 23 bases between them. Written as DNA, the CDR3 is TGTGCCAGCAGCCAAGGGGATGGAACAGGGTTGCCTAATTACGAGCAGTACTTC. It encodes CASSQGDGTGLPNYEQYF.

The chain links TRBV6-6 to TRBJ1-2; D is ambiguous. Germline loops: CDR1 MNHNY, CDR2 SVGAGI (reference sequence). This CDR3 has 15 amino acids. Trimming left V 7 bases short and J 4 bases short, with 19 bases between. CDR3 in amino acids: CASTGYSRPGYGYTF. In nucleotides, the CDR3 is TGTGCCAGCACCGGATACAGCCGCCCGGGCTATGGCTACACCTTC.

This chain connects TRBV15 to TRBJ2-1; D call uncertain. The CDR3 length is 18 residues. V lost 0 bases and J lost 7, with 22 bases in between. Germline V CDR1 and CDR2: LNHNV, YYDKDF (reference sequence). CDR3 sequence reads: CATSRDFAGRGSSNEQFF. The CDR3 DNA reads as TGTGCCACCAGCAGAGATTTCGCAGGCCGAGGCTCATCTAATGAGCAGTTCTTC.

The chain joins TRBV19 to TRBJ1-1; unclear D gene. The length of the CDR3 is 14 residues. The V end was cut by 1 base, the J end by 0 bases, with 6 bases between. The germline V gene has CDR1 LNHDA and CDR2 SQIVND (reference sequence). The DNA of the CDR3 is TGTGCCAGTAGTATAGGGACTGTGAACACTGAAGCTTTCTTT. It is translated as CASSIGTVNTEAFF.

This sequence joins TRBV5-6 and TRBJ2-1, with TRBD1 identical over 9 bases. The CDR3 sequence is 17 residues long. J gave up 0 bases and V 3 bases, and 7 bases lay outside the gene matches. Germline V CDR1 and CDR2: SGHDT, YYEEEE. The CDR3 reads CASSYPGTGSSYNEQFF. CDR3 nucleotide sequence: TGTGCCAGCAGCTATCCCGGGACAGGGAGCTCCTACAATGAGCAGTTCTTC.

This chain links TRBV19 with TRBJ1-1; TRBD1 aligns across 7 bases. Germline assignment: CDR1 LNHDA and CDR2 SQIVND (reference sequence). CDR3 length: 15 residues. V lost 4 bases to trimming and J lost 8 bases; unmatched junction nucleotides: 13. The DNA of the CDR3 is TGTGCCAGTAGTAAACTCGGTGGCAGGGGGGTAGAAGCTTTCTTT. It encodes CASSKLGGRGVEAFF.

This chain uses TRBV5-1 with TRBJ1-6; TRBD1 matches at 7 bases. Germline V lookup: CDR1 SGHRS, CDR2 YFSETQ. CDR3 size: 15 residues. Trimming at V came to 0 bases and at J to 10 bases, leaving 7 bases not matched to a gene. The DNA of the CDR3 is TGCGCCAGCAGCTTGGGGGGGACAGTCGGGTCACCCCTCCACTTT. This gives the protein CASSLGGTVGSPLHF.

The chain has TRBV15 and TRBJ1-6; D unclear. The CDR3 contains 12 residues. Deletions cut 0 bases from V and 10 bases from J, with 4 bases between. Germline CDR1 LNHNV, CDR2 YYDKDF (reference sequence). Written as DNA, the CDR3 is TGTGCCACCAGCAGAGATTACTCACCCCTCCACTTT. As protein: CATSRDYSPLHF.

The V and J genes are TRBV13 and TRBJ1-1, with TRBD1 identical over 8 bases. The CDR3 loop spans 16 amino acids. V lost 5 bases, J lost 1 base, and 9 bases stayed unmatched. CDR1 and CDR2 from the germline V gene are PRHDT and FYEKMQ (reference sequence). CDR3: CASSLTGTGPNTEAFF. CDR3 coding DNA: TGTGCCAGCAGCCTAACCGGGACAGGCCCGAACACTGAAGCTTTCTTT. Looking up the rest from reference TRBV13 and TRBJ1-1 gives the full variable domain: AAGVIQSPRHLIKEKRETATLKCYPIPRHDTVYWYQQGPGQDPQFLISFYEKMQSDKGSIPDRFSAQQFSDYHSELNMSSLELGDSALYFCASSLTGTGPNTEAFFGQGTRLTVV.

CDR3 coding DNA: TGTGCCAGCAGTGTCAGGGTGATGCAGCCCCAGCATTTT. This encodes CASSVRVMQPQHF. The chain joins TRBV27 to TRBJ1-5; TRBD1 is a possible D gene (5 bases). This CDR3 region has 13 residues. Trimming shortened V by 5 bases and J by 7 bases, and 12 bases separated the two germline ends. Per the germline V gene, CDR1 is MNHEY and CDR2 is SMNVEV (reference sequence).

CDR3 DNA sequence: TGTGCCATCAGCCGGACAGGGGCAGAGACCCAGTACTTC. Its translation: CAISRTGAETQYF. V gene TRBV10-3 combines with J gene TRBJ2-5; 9 bases fit TRBD1. The trim removed 6 bases at V and 4 bases at J, leaving 3 bases unmatched. The CDR3 covers 13 residues. Per germline, CDR1 ENHRY and CDR2 SYGVKD.

This clone was seen a handful of times. The chain combines TRBV6-6 with TRBJ1-2, with no clear D. Germline V gene lookup returns CDR1 MNHNY and CDR2 SVGAGI (reference sequence). V was pared by 7 bases and J by 5 bases, with 11 bases between. CDR3 length equals 12 residues. This CDR3 reads CASTPDGYGYTF. As DNA, the CDR3 is TGTGCCAGCACTCCGGACGGTTATGGCTACACCTTC.

This sequence joins TRBV6-5 and TRBJ1-2, with D possibly being TRBD1 (6 bases). CDR1 is MNHEY and CDR2 is SVGAGI in the germline V gene. The CDR3 is made up of 16 amino acids. The germline V and J ends were trimmed by 3 bases and 0 bases, with 14 bases remaining between them. DNA for the CDR3: TGTGCCAGCAGTTATGCAGGGGTCGACTCTAACTATGGCTACACCTTC. The encoded protein is CASSYAGVDSNYGYTF.

CDR3 DNA sequence: TGCGCCAGCAGCCAAGACCGACAGCGTAAGAACACTGAAGCTTTCTTT. Protein: CASSQDRQRKNTEAFF. This rearrangement joins TRBV4-3 to TRBJ1-1; D possibly corresponds to TRBD1 (5 bases). Between the trimmed V and J ends, which lost 0 bases and 1 base, there was a span of 12 bases. CDR1 is LGHNA and CDR2 is YSLEER in the germline V gene. This CDR3 region has 16 residues.

The chain couples TRBV7-6 to TRBJ2-6; D perhaps matches TRBD2 (6 bases). Trimming left V 7 bases short and J 0 bases short, with 28 bases between. CDR1 is SGHVS, CDR2 FNYEAQ, per germline. The CDR3 is 21 amino acids. The CDR3, as DNA: TGTGCCAGCATCGAAATACCGGGACTTACGCTGGGGGTCTCTGGGGCCAACGTCCTGACTTTC. Amino acids: CASIEIPGLTLGVSGANVLTF.